A selection of T cell receptor beta chains follows, all from one sample in a study of glioma-infiltrating T cells after dendritic cell vaccination. Only in-frame clones appear in the TCRdb table, and some are missing; sequencing was by immunoSEQ multiplex PCR. The table lists 60,000 to 70,000 clones, 75% to 90% of them singletons. This sample comprised blood, obtained before dendritic cell vaccination. The receptors were gathered from a human donor with glioblastoma. CDR3s include the opening cysteine and the closing phenylalanine or tryptophan. D genes are given only for firm matches. Expanded clones are given a class, and other clones once, few, many or no size at all.

D: NA; J: TRBJ2-5; size: NA; V: TRBV7-6; DNA: TGTGCCAGCAGCTCCACCGGGGGAGGTAAAGAGACCCAGTACTTC; CDR3: CASSSTGGGKETQYF
D: TRBD1; J: TRBJ2-2; size: NA; V: TRBV7-8; DNA: TGTGCCAGCAGCACACTAAGCAGGGGGTCGTCGGGGGAGCTGTTTTTT; CDR3: CASSTLSRGSSGELFF
D: TRBD1; J: TRBJ2-1; size: NA; V: TRBV6-1; DNA: TGTGCCAGCAGTGAAGTGGGACAGACCTACAATGAGCAGTTCTTC; CDR3: CASSEVGQTYNEQFF
D: NA; J: TRBJ1-1; size: NA; V: TRBV5-6; DNA: TGTGCCAGCAGGGCCGCAGGGAGGGCTGAAGCTTTCTTT; CDR3: CASRAAGRAEAFF
D: NA; J: TRBJ2-2; size: NA; V: TRBV9; DNA: TGTGCCAGCAGCCGGGTTGGGGAGCTGTTTTTT; CDR3: CASSRVGELFF
D: NA; J: TRBJ1-3; size: NA; V: TRBV7-2; DNA: TGTGCCAGCAGCTTAGCTTCGGGGTATTCTGGAAACACCATATATTTT; CDR3: CASSLASGYSGNTIYF
D: NA; J: TRBJ2-3; size: once; V: TRBV15; DNA: TGTGCCACCAGCCGTAGCCCGGCCTCCGGGGATACGCAGTATTTT; CDR3: CATSRSPASGDTQYF
D: NA; J: TRBJ1-1; size: NA; V: TRBV7-9; DNA: TGTGCCAGCAGCTATGACAGCGTGGGGTTCGCTTTCTTT; CDR3: CASSYDSVGFAFF
D: TRBD2; J: TRBJ2-7; size: many; V: TRBV5-4; DNA: TGTGCCAGCAAACCGGGGGGGGGCTACGAGCAGTACTTC; CDR3: CASKPGGGYEQYF
D: NA; J: TRBJ1-6; size: NA; V: TRBV27; DNA: TGTGCCAGCAGACCCCCAGGAAGCACCCTCCACTTT; CDR3: CASRPPGSTLHF
D: TRBD2; J: TRBJ2-2; size: NA; V: TRBV6-4; DNA: TGTGCCAGCAGAGAGCCGGGACTAGTGTACTCCGGGGAGCTGTTTTTT; CDR3: CASREPGLVYSGELFF
D: NA; J: TRBJ2-1; size: NA; V: TRBV6-5; DNA: TGTGCCAGCAGTTACGGTCGGCCGGACAGCAACAATGAGCAGTTCTTC; CDR3: CASSYGRPDSNNEQFF
D: TRBD1; J: TRBJ1-4; size: few; V: TRBV11-2; DNA: TGTGCCAGCAGCTTACAGGGGGCGGCTAATGAAAAACTGTTTTTT; CDR3: CASSLQGAANEKLFF
D: NA; J: TRBJ2-1; size: once; V: TRBV4-1; DNA: TGCGCCAGCAGCCAACCGACAGGACGGCATGAGCAGTTCTTC; CDR3: CASSQPTGRHEQFF
D: TRBD1; J: TRBJ1-2; size: NA; V: TRBV30; DNA: TGTGCCTGGAGCGCAGGGGGTCGGCGTGGCTACACCTTC; CDR3: CAWSAGGRRGYTF
D: NA; J: TRBJ1-1; size: NA; V: TRBV5-1; DNA: TGCGCCAGCAGCTCCTTTGGCCGGAACACTGAAGCTTTCTTT; CDR3: CASSSFGRNTEAFF
D: TRBD2; J: TRBJ2-1; size: NA; V: TRBV15; DNA: TGTGCCACCAGCAGAGAGATGGGACTAGCGGGTTACAATGAGCAGTTCTTC; CDR3: CATSREMGLAGYNEQFF
D: NA; J: TRBJ2-7; size: NA; V: TRBV4-1; DNA: TGCGCCAGCAGCCATGTCATAGGCGACAGTACCTTCGCTGGCGAGCAGTACTTC; CDR3: CASSHVIGDSTFAGEQYF
D: NA; J: TRBJ1-1; size: NA; V: TRBV6-1; DNA: TGTGCCAGCAGTGAAGGGGACATTGAAGCTTTCTTT; CDR3: CASSEGDIEAFF
D: TRBD1; J: TRBJ2-3; size: NA; V: TRBV6-1; DNA: TGTGCCACCTCTCCAGGGGGCTTAGATACGCAGTATTTT; CDR3: CATSPGGLDTQYF
D: NA; J: TRBJ1-3; size: NA; V: TRBV30; DNA: TGTGCCTGGAGGCCCCCGGGGGGAAACACCATATATTTT; CDR3: CAWRPPGGNTIYF
D: TRBD1; J: TRBJ2-5; size: few; V: TRBV2; DNA: TGTGCCCCCCACCAGGGGGCCCACGAGACCCAGTACTTC; CDR3: CAPHQGAHETQYF
D: NA; J: TRBJ2-7; size: medium-sized; V: TRBV6-1; DNA: TGTGCCAGCAGTATCCGGACAGACTTTTACGAGCAGTACTTC; CDR3: CASSIRTDFYEQYF
D: NA; J: TRBJ1-1; size: NA; V: TRBV7-9; DNA: TGTGCCACCAAGCGGGGCACTGAAGCTTTCTTT; CDR3: CATKRGTEAFF
D: TRBD1; J: TRBJ1-5; size: NA; V: TRBV19; DNA: TGTGCCAGTTCACTTACAGGGGGCTTTTATAGCAATCAGCCCCAGCATTTT; CDR3: CASSLTGGFYSNQPQHF
D: NA; J: TRBJ1-2; size: NA; V: TRBV4-2; DNA: TGTGCCAGCAGCCAAGAGCAGCGGGCCTATGGCTACACCTTC; CDR3: CASSQEQRAYGYTF
D: NA; J: TRBJ1-6; size: NA; V: TRBV7-9; DNA: TGTGCCAGCAGCTCCGGGTCTTACGGATATTCACCCCTCCACTTT; CDR3: CASSSGSYGYSPLHF
D: TRBD1; J: TRBJ2-3; size: NA; V: TRBV28; DNA: TGTGCCAGCAGCCAGACAGGGTTGAAAGATACGCAGTATTTT; CDR3: CASSQTGLKDTQYF
D: TRBD1; J: TRBJ2-5; size: NA; V: TRBV20-1; DNA: TGCAGTGCGGGGACAGAAGAGACCCAGTACTTC; CDR3: CSAGTEETQYF
D: TRBD1; J: TRBJ2-7; size: NA; V: TRBV19; DNA: TGTGCCAGTAGTATCCCCGACAGGGTCCACGAGCAGTACTTC; CDR3: CASSIPDRVHEQYF
D: TRBD2; J: TRBJ2-3; size: NA; V: TRBV6-1; DNA: TGTGCCAGCAGTGAAACGTGGCTAGCGGTAAATACGCAGTATTTT; CDR3: CASSETWLAVNTQYF
D: NA; J: TRBJ2-5; size: NA; V: TRBV7-9; DNA: TGTGCCAGCAGCATGACAGAAGAGACCCAGTACTTC; CDR3: CASSMTEETQYF
D: TRBD1; J: TRBJ1-4; size: NA; V: TRBV7-9; DNA: TGTGCCAGCAGCCCGAAACCCGGGACAGGCAGAGTAAGAGAAAAACTGTTTTTT; CDR3: CASSPKPGTGRVREKLFF
D: TRBD1; J: TRBJ1-6; size: NA; V: TRBV5-4; DNA: TGTGCCAGCAGCTTCGACAGGGGGTCATATTCACCCCTCCACTTT; CDR3: CASSFDRGSYSPLHF
D: TRBD2; J: TRBJ2-3; size: NA; V: TRBV5-1; DNA: TGCGCCAGCAGCTTGGAGTCTAGCGGGGCAGATACGCAGTATTTT; CDR3: CASSLESSGADTQYF
D: TRBD1; J: TRBJ1-1; size: once; V: TRBV18; DNA: TGTGCCAGCTCACCACGGACAGGGGGCCACACTGAAGCTTTCTTT; CDR3: CASSPRTGGHTEAFF
D: NA; J: TRBJ1-1; size: NA; V: TRBV6-1; DNA: TGTGCCAGCAGTGCCCAACAGGGTATGCACACTGAAGCTTTCTTT; CDR3: CASSAQQGMHTEAFF
D: NA; J: TRBJ1-1; size: once; V: TRBV10-3; DNA: TGTGCCATCATGGGGGCGAGGGACACTGAAGCTTTCTTT; CDR3: CAIMGARDTEAFF
D: NA; J: TRBJ1-2; size: NA; V: TRBV5-4; DNA: TGTGCCAGCAGCTTGGCAGGGCGCTATGGCTACACCTTC; CDR3: CASSLAGRYGYTF